The clone carrying this T cell receptor beta chain showed up many times. The target antigen is unknown. Amplification targeted TCR beta CDR3 regions from RNA transcripts. The HTBI set primed first-round TCR CDR3 RT-PCR. TCRdb independently ran MiXCR on the multiplex PCR reads; one entry per CDR3 protein. Altogether roughly 200,000 distinct CDR3 sequences are present, roughly 18% being singletons, with the ten largest covering roughly 44%. The data are from a study of T cells in Graves' hyperthyroidism and ophthalmopathy. Germline V CDR1 and CDR2: SGHVS, FNYEAQ. Germline trimming cut 2 bases from V and 3 bases from J; bases unmatched to any gene: 3. This CDR3 spans 15 amino acids. Study-wide results and caveats: Ophthalmopathy was model-predicted a median around 6.7 months pre-onset.

V usage is TRBV7-6 and J usage is TRBJ2-5; 10 bases line up with TRBD1. The sample consisted of blood. The TCR originated in a man aged 35-49 years with Graves' hyperthyroidism. The CDR3 sequence: CASSLIGQGEETQYF. In nucleotides, the CDR3 is TGTGCCAGCAGCTTAATCGGACAGGGGGAAGAGACCCAGTACTTC.